This T cell receptor (beta chain) was recovered during a study of T cell responses to AZD1222 COVID-19 vaccine. Findings and limits, study-wide: In all cases, repertoires were sampled only after the peak T cell response. Most donors were white British and more were female, and clonal diversity was possibly underestimated.

The CDR3 consists of 15 residues. The J segment lost 2 bases and the V segment lost 6 bases, leaving 4 bases of the junction unmatched. In germline, CDR1 is ENHRY, CDR2 SYGVKD. Here immunoSEQ multiplex PCR was the method, and the copy in TCRdb shows in-frame clones only, minus some. The sample lists some 110,000 clones, more than 75% occurring once. As regards this clone: Its antigen is unknown.

Sequenced here: peripheral blood, sampled 28 days after the second dose of the MenACWY control vaccine. This receptor was taken from an adult who received the MenACWY meningococcal vaccine as a control. The genes are TRBV10-3 and TRBJ2-1; 10 bases line up with TRBD1. The CDR3: CAISRGQGAYNEQFF. The DNA of the CDR3 is TGTGCCATCAGCCGTGGACAGGGGGCCTACAATGAGCAGTTCTTC.